The sequence of this TCR beta chain was determined in a study of blood T cell repertoires in COVID-19. Germline lookup yields CDR1 MNHEY and CDR2 SVGAGI. The V gene lost 4 bases and the J gene lost 3 bases, with 7 bases spanning the gap. The CDR3 is 13 amino acids. This clone was seen more than once but under ten times. Repertoires were generated with immunoSEQ multiplex PCR, while TCRdb's copy carries only in-frame clones and drops some. The sample carries more than 200,000 clones, 80% recorded once. Sequencing was performed on PBMCs or T cells enriched from blood (not recorded which). This TCR was recovered from a man aged 30 to 39 with acute COVID-19. This sequence joins TRBV6-5 and TRBJ2-1, with D possibly being TRBD2 (5 bases). CDR3 DNA sequence: TGTGCCAGCAGTTCGGACTTCTACAATGAGCAGTTCTTC. Its protein product is CASSSDFYNEQFF.